This TCR beta chain was sequenced during a study of T cells in Graves' hyperthyroidism and ophthalmopathy. About the research overall: Before any treatment, at initial diagnosis, peripheral blood was collected.

The J segment lost 4 bases and the V segment lost 7 bases, leaving 7 bases of the junction unmatched. This CDR3 has 17 amino acids. Germline CDR1 reads SNHLY; CDR2 reads FYNNEI. In the ophthalmopathy cohort, Clinical Activity Score was at least 3, NOSPECS grade at least 4, and duration under 3 months. Each diagnosis was grounded in clinical symptoms, serum thyroxine and TRAb, thyroid ultrasound, and orbital computed tomography. TCR beta CDR3 regions were amplified from RNA. The HTBI set primed first-round TCR CDR3 RT-PCR. Using its own MiXCR run on the multiplex PCR reads, TCRdb lists one record per CDR3 protein. The data show hundreds of thousands of distinct CDR3 sequences, roughly 14% seen once.

The chain combines TRBV2 with TRBJ2-1, with 16 nucleotides matching TRBD2. The sequencing sample was made of blood. This TCR derives from a man aged 18 to 35 with Graves' ophthalmopathy. CDR3 bases: TGTGCCAGCAACCCACCGGGACTAGCGGGGGGGTACAATGAGCAGTTCTTC. Residues: CASNPPGLAGGYNEQFF. The complete variable domain, with remaining parts taken from reference TRBV2 and TRBJ2-1, reads EPEVTQTPSHQVTQMGQEVILRCVPISNHLYFYWYRQILGQKVEFLVSFYNNEISEKSEIFDDQFSVERPDGSNFTLKIRSTKLEDSAMYFCASNPPGLAGGYNEQFFGPGTRLTVL.